This TCR beta chain was recovered during a study of T-cell reconstitution after alpha-beta-depleted transplantation in children. Broader study findings: Fresh T-cell production supplied most of the T-cell counts and diversity seen one year after transplant.

Trimming took off 0 bases at V and 0 bases at J, with 9 bases between the two ends. The CDR3 runs to 16 residues. The germline V gene encodes CDR1 MGHRA and CDR2 YSYEKL. Using unique molecular identifiers, the investigators prepared the TCRbeta library. TCRdb fed the PCR reads into MiXCR, producing one record per CDR3 protein. The table has roughly 52,000 distinct CDR3 sequences, less than 6% seen once; the top ten hold about 33%. This clonotype was observed at least ten times. Its antigen is unidentified. The chain couples TRBV4-1 to TRBJ2-1; D is perhaps TRBD2 (6 bases). This TCR was sampled from a female patient aged 2 to 10 who had a stem cell transplant for aplastic anemia, so the T cells may come from the graft donor. This sample comprised PBMCs, mostly from graft donor cells, obtained 60 days after TCRalphabeta/CD19-depleted stem cell transplant. The CDR3 nucleotides read TGCGCCAGCAGCCAAGAAAAAGCGGGCTCCTACAATGAGCAGTTCTTC. This encodes CASSQEKAGSYNEQFF.